The sequence of this T cell receptor beta chain was determined in a study of T cell responses to AZD1222 COVID-19 vaccine. The CDR3 covers 16 residues. The V gene's germline CDR1 is LNHDA and CDR2 SQIVND (reference sequence). The V end was cut by 4 bases, the J end by 7 bases, with 20 bases between. Note on this clone: The antigen is undetermined.

Libraries were prepared by immunoSEQ multiplex PCR; TCRdb keeps only in-frame clonotypes and omits some of them. The repertoire holds 90,000 to 110,000 clones, with 88% as singletons. Study-level results: The sample set comprised mostly white British donors with more females, and clonal diversity was possibly underestimated. CD4 TCRs covered the whole spike, strongest at regions 160-218 and 743-854. Spike-specific TCR depth and breadth grew after two AZD1222 doses.

The V gene is TRBV19, the J gene TRBJ2-1; D may match TRBD1 or TRBD2 (6 bases each). The TCR was taken from an adult in good health. The material was peripheral blood, obtained on day 0 of MenACWY control vaccination. The CDR3 region is CASSRGGRGGMNEQFF. The CDR3 region has the DNA TGTGCCAGTAGTAGGGGAGGCAGAGGGGGTATGAATGAGCAGTTCTTC. The full variable domain, with the rest looked up from reference TRBV19 and TRBJ2-1, is DGGITQSPKYLFRKEGQNVTLSCEQNLNHDAMYWYRQDPGQGLRLIYYSQIVNDFQKGDIAEGYSVSREKKESFPLTVTSAQKNPTAFYLCASSRGGRGGMNEQFFGPGTRLTVL.